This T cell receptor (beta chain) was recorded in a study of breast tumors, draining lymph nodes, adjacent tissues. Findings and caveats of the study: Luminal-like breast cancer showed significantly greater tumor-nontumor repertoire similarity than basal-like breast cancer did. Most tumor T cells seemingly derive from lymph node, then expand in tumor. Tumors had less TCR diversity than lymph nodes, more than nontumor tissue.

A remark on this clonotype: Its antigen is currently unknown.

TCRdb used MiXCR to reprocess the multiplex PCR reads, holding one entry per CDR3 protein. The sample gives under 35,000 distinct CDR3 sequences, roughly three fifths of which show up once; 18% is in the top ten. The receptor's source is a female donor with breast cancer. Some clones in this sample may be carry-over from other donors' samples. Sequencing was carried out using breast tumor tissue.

CDR3 sequence (DNA): TGCAGCGCTGCAAAGGGGGATACGCAGTATTTT. This sequence encodes CSAAKGDTQYF. The gene calls are TRBV29-1 and TRBJ2-3, with D perhaps matching TRBD1 (5 bases). This CDR3 contains 11 residues. Looked up from germline, CDR1 is SQVTM and CDR2 is ANQGSEA. The V end was cut by 7 bases, the J end by 6 bases, with 11 bases between.